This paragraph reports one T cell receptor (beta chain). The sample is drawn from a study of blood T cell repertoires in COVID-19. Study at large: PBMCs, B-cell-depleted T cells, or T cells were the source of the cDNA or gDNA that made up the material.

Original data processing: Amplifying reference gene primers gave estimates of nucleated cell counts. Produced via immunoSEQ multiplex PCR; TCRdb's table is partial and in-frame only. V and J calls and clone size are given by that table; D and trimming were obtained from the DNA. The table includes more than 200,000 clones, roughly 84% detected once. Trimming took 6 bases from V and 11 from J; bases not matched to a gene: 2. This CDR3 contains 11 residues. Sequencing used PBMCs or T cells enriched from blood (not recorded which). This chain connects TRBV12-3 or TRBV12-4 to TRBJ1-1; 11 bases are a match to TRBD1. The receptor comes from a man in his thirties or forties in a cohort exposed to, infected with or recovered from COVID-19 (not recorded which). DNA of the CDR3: TGTGCCAGCAGCCGGACAGGGGGCGCTTTCTTT. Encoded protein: CASSRTGGAFF.